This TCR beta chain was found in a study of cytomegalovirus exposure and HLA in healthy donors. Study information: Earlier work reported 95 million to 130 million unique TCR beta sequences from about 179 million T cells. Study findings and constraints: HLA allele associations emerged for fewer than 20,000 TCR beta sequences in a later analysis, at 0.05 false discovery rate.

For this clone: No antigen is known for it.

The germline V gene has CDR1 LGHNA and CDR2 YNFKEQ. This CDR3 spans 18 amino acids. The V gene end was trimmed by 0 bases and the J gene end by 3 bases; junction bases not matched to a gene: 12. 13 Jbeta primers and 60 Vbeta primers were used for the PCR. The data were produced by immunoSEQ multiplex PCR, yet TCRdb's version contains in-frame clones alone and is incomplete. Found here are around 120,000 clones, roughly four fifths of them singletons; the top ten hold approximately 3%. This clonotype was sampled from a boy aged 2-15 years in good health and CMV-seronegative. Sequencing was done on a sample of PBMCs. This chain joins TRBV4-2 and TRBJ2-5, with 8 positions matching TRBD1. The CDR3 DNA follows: TGTGCCAGCAGCCAAGAGAAAGACGGCAGGGGGCAGGAAGAGACCCAGTACTTC. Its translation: CASSQEKDGRGQEETQYF.